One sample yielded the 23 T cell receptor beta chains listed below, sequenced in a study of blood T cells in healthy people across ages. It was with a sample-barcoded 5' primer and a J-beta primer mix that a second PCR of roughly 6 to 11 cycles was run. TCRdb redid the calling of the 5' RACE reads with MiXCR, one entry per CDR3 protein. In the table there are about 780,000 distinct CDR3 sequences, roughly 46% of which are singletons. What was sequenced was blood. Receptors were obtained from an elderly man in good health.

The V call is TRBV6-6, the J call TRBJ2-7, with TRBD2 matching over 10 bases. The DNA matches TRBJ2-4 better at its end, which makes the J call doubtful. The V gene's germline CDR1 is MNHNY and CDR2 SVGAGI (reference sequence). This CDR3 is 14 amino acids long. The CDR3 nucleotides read TGTGCCAGCAGTCATAAGCGGGAGGGCCACATTCAGTACTTC. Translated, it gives CASSHKREGHIQYF.

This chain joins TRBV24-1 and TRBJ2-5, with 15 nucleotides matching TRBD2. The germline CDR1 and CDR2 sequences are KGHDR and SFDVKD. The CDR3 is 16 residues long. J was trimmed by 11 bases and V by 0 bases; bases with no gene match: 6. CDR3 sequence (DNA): TGTGCCACCAGTGATTTGGGACTAGCGGGGGGGAGTGAGCAGTACTTC. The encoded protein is CATSDLGLAGGSEQYF.

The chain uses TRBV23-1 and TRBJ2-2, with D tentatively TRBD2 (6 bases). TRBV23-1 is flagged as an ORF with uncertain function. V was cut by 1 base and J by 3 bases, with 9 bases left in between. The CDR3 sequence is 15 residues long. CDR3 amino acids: CASSQCREDTGELFF. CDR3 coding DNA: TGCGCCAGCAGTCAATGCAGGGAGGACACCGGGGAGCTGTTTTTT.

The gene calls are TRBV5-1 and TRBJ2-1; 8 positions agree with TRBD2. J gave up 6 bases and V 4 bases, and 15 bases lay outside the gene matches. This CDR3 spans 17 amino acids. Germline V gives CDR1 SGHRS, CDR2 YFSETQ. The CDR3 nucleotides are TGCGCCAGCAGCCCAACGGGAGGGCCTGGCGGGAGCAATGAGCAGTTCTTC. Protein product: CASSPTGGPGGSNEQFF.

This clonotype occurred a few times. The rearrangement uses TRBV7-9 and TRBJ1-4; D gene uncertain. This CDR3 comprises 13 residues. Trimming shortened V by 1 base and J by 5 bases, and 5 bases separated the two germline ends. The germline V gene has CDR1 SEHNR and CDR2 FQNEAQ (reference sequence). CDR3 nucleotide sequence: TGTGCCAGCAGCTTAGATACAAATGAAAAACTGTTTTTT. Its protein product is CASSLDTNEKLFF.

CDR3 in amino acids: CASSYSRGTGFSTDTQYF. CDR3 nucleotide sequence: TGTGCCAGCAGTTACTCGCGAGGGACGGGGTTTAGCACAGATACGCAGTATTTT. This rearrangement joins TRBV6-5 to TRBJ2-3; D tentatively reads TRBD1 or TRBD2 (5 bases each). Germline-derived CDR1 and CDR2 are MNHEY and SVGAGI. The CDR3 contains 18 residues. Trimming stripped 0 bases from V and 0 bases from J, with 16 bases between.

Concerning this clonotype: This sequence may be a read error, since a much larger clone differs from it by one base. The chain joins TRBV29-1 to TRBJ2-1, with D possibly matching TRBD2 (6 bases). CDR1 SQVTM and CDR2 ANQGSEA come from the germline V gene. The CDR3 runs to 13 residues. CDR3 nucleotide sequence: TGCAGCGTTCGGACTACCCAACTCAATGAGCGGTTCTTC. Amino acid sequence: CSVRTTQLNERFF.

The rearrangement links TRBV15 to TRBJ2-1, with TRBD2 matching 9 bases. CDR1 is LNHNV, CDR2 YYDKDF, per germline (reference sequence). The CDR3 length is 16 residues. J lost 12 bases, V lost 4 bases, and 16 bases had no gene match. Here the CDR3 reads CATSKDSGGGAERQFF. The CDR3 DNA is TGTGCCACCAGCAAAGACAGCGGCGGGGGGGCCGAGCGGCAGTTCTTC.

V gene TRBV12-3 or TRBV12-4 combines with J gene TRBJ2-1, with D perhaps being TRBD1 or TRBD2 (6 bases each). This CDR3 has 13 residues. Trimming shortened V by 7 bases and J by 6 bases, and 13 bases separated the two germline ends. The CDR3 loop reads CASNLGGGNEQFF. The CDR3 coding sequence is TGTGCCAGCAACCTCGGAGGGGGCAATGAGCAGTTCTTC.

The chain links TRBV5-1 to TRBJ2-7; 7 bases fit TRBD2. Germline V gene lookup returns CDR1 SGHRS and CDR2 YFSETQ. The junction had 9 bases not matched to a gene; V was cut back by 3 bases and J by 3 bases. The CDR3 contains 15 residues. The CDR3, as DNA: TGCGCCAGCAGCTACGGGGGGTCGGGAAGCTACGAGCAGTACTTC. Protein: CASSYGGSGSYEQYF.

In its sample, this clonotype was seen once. The CDR3 sequence is CSVESETYEQYF. The DNA for the CDR3 is TGCAGCGTTGAATCGGAGACCTACGAGCAGTACTTC. The chain carries TRBV29-1 and TRBJ2-7; D call uncertain. Trimming cost V 2 bases and J 2 bases, with 7 bases left between them. There are 12 residues in the CDR3. Germline CDR1 reads SQVTM; CDR2 reads ANQGSEA.

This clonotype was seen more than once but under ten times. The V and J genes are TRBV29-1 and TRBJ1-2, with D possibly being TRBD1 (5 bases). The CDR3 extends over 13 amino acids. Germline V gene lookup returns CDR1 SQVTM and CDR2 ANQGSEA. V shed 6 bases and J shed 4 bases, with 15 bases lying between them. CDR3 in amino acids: CSVGGRSSYGYTF. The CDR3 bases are TGCAGCGTGGGGGGTAGGTCCTCCTATGGCTACACCTTC.

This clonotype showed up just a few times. The CDR3 sequence is CASSLSAVNTEAFF. The CDR3, as DNA: TGTGCCAGCAGCTTATCGGCAGTGAACACTGAAGCTTTCTTT. The gene calls are TRBV11-1 and TRBJ1-1; D gene uncertain. Germline values: CDR1 SGHAT, CDR2 FQDESV (reference sequence). The V end was cut by 2 bases, the J end by 0 bases, with 7 bases between. This CDR3 has 14 residues.

The CDR3 DNA sequence: TGTGCCTGGAGTGTAGTGGGAGCGAACACCGGGGAGCTGTTTTTT. This codes for CAWSVVGANTGELFF. The chain combines TRBV30 with TRBJ2-2, with D perhaps matching TRBD2 (5 bases). V dropped 0 bases and J dropped 0 bases, with 8 bases sitting between them. Germline V gene sequence: CDR1 GTSNPN, CDR2 SVGIG (reference sequence). The CDR3 runs to 15 residues.

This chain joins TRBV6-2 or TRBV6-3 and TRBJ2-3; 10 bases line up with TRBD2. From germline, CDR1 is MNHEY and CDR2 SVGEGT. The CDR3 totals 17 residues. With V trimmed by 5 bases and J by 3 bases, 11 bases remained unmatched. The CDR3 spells CASSPAEGAGGTDTQYF. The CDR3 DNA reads TGTGCCAGCAGTCCCGCGGAAGGAGCGGGAGGGACAGATACGCAGTATTTT.

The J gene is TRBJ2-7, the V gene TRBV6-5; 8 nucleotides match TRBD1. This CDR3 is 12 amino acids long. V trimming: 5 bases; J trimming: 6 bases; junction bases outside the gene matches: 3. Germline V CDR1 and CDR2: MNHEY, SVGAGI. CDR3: CASSGGTGEQYF. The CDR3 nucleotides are TGTGCCAGCAGTGGAGGGACAGGCGAGCAGTACTTC.

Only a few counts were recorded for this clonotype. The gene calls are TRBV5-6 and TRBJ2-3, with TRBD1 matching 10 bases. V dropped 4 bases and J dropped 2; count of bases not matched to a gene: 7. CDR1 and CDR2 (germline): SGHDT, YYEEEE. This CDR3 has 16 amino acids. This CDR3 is CASSEGTGAYTDTQYF. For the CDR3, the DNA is TGTGCCAGCAGCGAAGGGACAGGGGCTTACACAGATACGCAGTATTTT.

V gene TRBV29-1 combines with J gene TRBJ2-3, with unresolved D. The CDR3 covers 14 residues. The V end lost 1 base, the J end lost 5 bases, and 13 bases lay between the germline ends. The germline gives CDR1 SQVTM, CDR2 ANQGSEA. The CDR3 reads CSVEGGSAVDTQYF. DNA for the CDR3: TGCAGCGTTGAAGGGGGTAGTGCAGTAGATACGCAGTATTTT.

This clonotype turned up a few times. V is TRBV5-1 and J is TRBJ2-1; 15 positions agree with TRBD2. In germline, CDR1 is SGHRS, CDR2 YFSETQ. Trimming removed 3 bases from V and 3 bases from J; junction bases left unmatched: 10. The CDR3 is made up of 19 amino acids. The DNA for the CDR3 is TGCGCCAGCAGCTGGGGGGGGACTAGCGGGAGGACACTCTACAATGAGCAGTTCTTC. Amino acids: CASSWGGTSGRTLYNEQFF.

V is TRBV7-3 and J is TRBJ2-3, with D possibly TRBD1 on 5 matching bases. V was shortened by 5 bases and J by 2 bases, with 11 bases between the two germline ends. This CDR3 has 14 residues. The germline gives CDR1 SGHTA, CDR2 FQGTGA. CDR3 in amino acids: CASSLLGATDTQYF. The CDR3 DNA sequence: TGTGCCAGCAGCCTCCTAGGGGCCACAGATACGCAGTATTTT.

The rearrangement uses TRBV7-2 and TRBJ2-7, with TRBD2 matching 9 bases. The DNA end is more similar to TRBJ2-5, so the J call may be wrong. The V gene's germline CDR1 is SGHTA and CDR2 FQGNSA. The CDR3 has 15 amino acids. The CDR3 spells CASSITRTSAETQYF. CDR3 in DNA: TGTGCCAGCAGCATCACCCGGACTAGCGCGGAGACCCAGTACTTC.

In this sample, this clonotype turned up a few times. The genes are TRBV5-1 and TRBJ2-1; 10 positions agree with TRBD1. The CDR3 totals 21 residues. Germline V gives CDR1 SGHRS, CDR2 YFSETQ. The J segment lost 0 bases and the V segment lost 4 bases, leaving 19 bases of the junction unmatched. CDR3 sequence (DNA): TGCGCCAGCAGCCCGGCCCGGACAGGGGGGGCTAGCGGCAGCTCCTACAATGAGCAGTTCTTC. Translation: CASSPARTGGASGSSYNEQFF.

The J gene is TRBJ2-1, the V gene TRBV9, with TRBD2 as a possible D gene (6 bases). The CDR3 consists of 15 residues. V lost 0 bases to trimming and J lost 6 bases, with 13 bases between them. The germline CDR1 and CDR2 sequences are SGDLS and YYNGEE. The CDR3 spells CASSVELARVNEQFF. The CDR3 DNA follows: TGTGCCAGCAGCGTAGAACTAGCTAGGGTCAATGAGCAGTTCTTC.